This TCR beta chain was observed in a study of T-cell memory formation after mild COVID-19. It was 5'RACE with constant-segment primers that produced the TCR alpha and TCR beta cDNA libraries, which carried sample barcodes and UMIs. TCRdb ran MiXCR on the 5' RACE reads and lists one entry per CDR3 protein. Of roughly 240,000 distinct CDR3 sequences listed, 15% are singletons. CDR3 length equals 14 residues. J lost 5 bases, V lost 5 bases, and 7 bases had no gene match. CDR1 is SGHTA, CDR2 FQGNSA, per germline. About this clonotype: Its target is not known.

Study outcomes and limitations: The study found contracting CD4+ clones mainly in CM and EM and contracting CD8+ clones in EMRA.

This chain joins TRBV7-2 and TRBJ2-3; 7 nucleotides align to TRBD2. The specimen was PBMCs or a T cell subset sorted from them (not recorded which). This TCR came from an adult woman who had mild COVID-19 (a few samples of this study predate the infection). Cell type and time point are not known. The CDR3: CASSVSGTVDTQYF. The CDR3 nucleotides read TGTGCCAGCAGCGTAAGCGGGACGGTAGATACGCAGTATTTT.